Below, 32 T cell receptor beta chains from the same sample are listed, as sequenced in a study of cytomegalovirus exposure and HLA in healthy donors. Researchers ran the PCR with 60 Vbeta and 13 Jbeta primers. Sequenced by immunoSEQ multiplex PCR; TCRdb stores in-frame clones only, minus some. The sample records fewer than 85,000 clones, 84% being singletons. Sequencing input: PBMCs. The source is a man in his 70s in good health and CMV-seropositive.

The chain carries TRBV7-2 and TRBJ1-1; D is perhaps TRBD1 (5 bases). Germline lookup yields CDR1 SGHTA and CDR2 FQGNSA. With 5 bases removed from V and 6 bases from J, the gap between germline ends came to 16 bases. The length of the CDR3 is 14 residues. The CDR3 DNA reads as TGTGCCAGCAGCCCCTATGGGGGGTTCGCTGAAGCTTTCTTT. Residues: CASSPYGGFAEAFF.

V gene TRBV7-2 combines with J gene TRBJ2-2; 8 nucleotides match TRBD1. Germline lookup yields CDR1 SGHTA and CDR2 FQGNSA. V lost 5 bases to trimming and J lost 7 bases; unmatched junction nucleotides: 6. The length of the CDR3 is 14 residues. The DNA of the CDR3 is TGTGCCAGCAGCCTAGGACAGGGCATCGGGGAGCTGTTTTTT. It encodes CASSLGQGIGELFF.

This clone came up once. This chain connects TRBV7-9 to TRBJ1-2, with D possibly being TRBD1 (5 bases). The CDR3 length is 14 residues. Trimming removed 7 bases at V and 4 bases at J, with 16 bases between. The germline V gene encodes CDR1 SEHNR and CDR2 FQNEAQ (reference sequence). CDR3 DNA sequence: TGTGCCAGCAACACCGTCGGGGACTTCTATGGCTACACCTTC. Its translation: CASNTVGDFYGYTF.

V usage is TRBV30 and J usage is TRBJ2-3; TRBD2 agrees at 7 bases. This CDR3 is 15 amino acids long. Germline-derived CDR1 and CDR2 are GTSNPN and SVGIG (reference sequence). V was clipped by 0 bases and J by 1 base; unmatched bases: 4. The CDR3 DNA sequence: TGTGCCTGGAGTGTGAATGGGGGGGGCACAGATACGCAGTATTTT. This sequence encodes CAWSVNGGGTDTQYF.

This sequence joins TRBV28 and TRBJ2-7, with TRBD1 matching 8 bases. Germline trimming cut 4 bases from V and 5 bases from J; bases unmatched to any gene: 16. Germline loops: CDR1 MDHEN, CDR2 SYDVKM. This CDR3 comprises 17 residues. The CDR3 nucleotides are TGTGCCAGCAGTTCACCCCCCGGCCGGACAGGGAAGGACGAGCAGTACTTC. As protein: CASSSPPGRTGKDEQYF.

V and J are TRBV7-9 and TRBJ2-2; D perhaps matches TRBD1 (6 bases). CDR3 length equals 14 residues. Germline values: CDR1 SEHNR, CDR2 FQNEAQ (reference sequence). Trimming removed 3 bases at V and 6 bases at J, with 11 bases between. The CDR3 nucleotides read TGTGCCAGCAGCTTGAACACAGGGCCCGGGGAGCTGTTTTTT. Protein sequence: CASSLNTGPGELFF.

The chain links TRBV5-4 to TRBJ2-6, with D perhaps TRBD2 (6 bases). The V gene lost 5 bases and the J gene lost 4 bases, with 16 bases spanning the gap. Looked up from germline, CDR1 is SGHNT and CDR2 is YYREEE (reference sequence). The CDR3 is 16 amino acids. CDR3: CASSRDPGEGANVLTF. Here the CDR3 DNA reads TGTGCCAGCAGTCGGGACCCGGGAGAGGGGGCCAACGTCCTGACTTTC.

The rearrangement joins TRBV27 to TRBJ1-4; D is perhaps TRBD1 (6 bases). Trimming took off 4 bases at V and 8 bases at J, with 14 bases between the two ends. There are 14 residues in the CDR3. The germline CDR1 and CDR2 sequences are MNHEY and SMNVEV (reference sequence). DNA for the CDR3: TGTGCCAGCAGTTCGGCAGGGGTCCAGGAAAAACTGTTTTTT. Translated: CASSSAGVQEKLFF.

The genes are TRBV4-1 and TRBJ1-2; 7 nucleotides agree with TRBD1. The CDR3 spans 19 residues. Germline CDR1 and CDR2: MGHRA and YSYEKL. With 0 bases clipped from V and 2 bases from J, the junction kept 15 bases outside the gene matches. The CDR3 spells CASSQDNARQGGWNYGYTF. The CDR3 DNA is TGCGCCAGCAGCCAAGATAACGCCCGACAGGGTGGTTGGAACTATGGCTACACCTTC.

The chain joins TRBV10-3 to TRBJ2-7; D perhaps matches TRBD1 (6 bases). V was pared by 3 bases and J by 3 bases, with 12 bases between. The CDR3 contains 14 residues. The germline CDR1 and CDR2 sequences are ENHRY and SYGVKD. The CDR3 protein is CAISEVRGIYEQYF. DNA for the CDR3: TGTGCCATCAGTGAAGTAAGGGGGATCTACGAGCAGTACTTC.

In DNA, the CDR3 is TGTGCCAGCAGTGAAGGTCAGGGGGGTTTCTATGGCTACACCTTC. It is translated as CASSEGQGGFYGYTF. The chain joins TRBV6-1 to TRBJ1-2; 7 positions match TRBD1. Trimming took 1 base from V and 4 from J; bases not matched to a gene: 6. From germline, CDR1 is MNHNS and CDR2 SASEGT. There are 15 residues in the CDR3.

V usage is TRBV7-8 and J usage is TRBJ2-3; D gene unclear. Trimming stripped 4 bases from V and 4 bases from J, with 12 bases between. Germline V lookup: CDR1 SGHVS, CDR2 FQNEAQ. The CDR3 consists of 14 residues. CDR3 amino acids: CASSSSHAADTQYF. CDR3 DNA: TGTGCCAGCAGCTCTTCCCACGCGGCAGATACGCAGTATTTT.

The chain employs TRBV29-1 and TRBJ2-7, with a tentative D call TRBD2 (6 bases). Between the trimmed V and J ends, which lost 7 bases and 6 bases, there was a span of 19 bases. Per the germline V gene, CDR1 is SQVTM and CDR2 is ANQGSEA. The CDR3 extends over 13 amino acids. CDR3 region: CSAALGGGGEQYF. The CDR3 DNA reads as TGCAGCGCTGCTCTTGGGGGAGGCGGCGAGCAGTACTTC.

J is TRBJ2-1 and V is TRBV2, with 8 nucleotides matching TRBD1. The CDR3 has 13 residues. V dropped 7 bases and J dropped 4; count of bases not matched to a gene: 3. Germline V lookup: CDR1 SNHLY, CDR2 FYNNEI. This chain's CDR3 is CASNGQGYNEQFF. CDR3 DNA: TGTGCCAGCAATGGACAGGGATACAATGAGCAGTTCTTC.

The rearrangement joins TRBV6-1 to TRBJ2-1, with 11 bases fitting TRBD1. V was pared by 8 bases and J by 8 bases, with 11 bases of the junction left unmatched. In germline, CDR1 is MNHNS, CDR2 SASEGT. This CDR3 is 15 amino acids long. The CDR3 reads CASWTGGVSYDEQFF. DNA for the CDR3: TGTGCCAGCTGGACAGGGGGCGTTTCGTACGATGAGCAGTTCTTC.

The CDR3 sequence is CASRRTGGSGELFF. CDR3 DNA: TGTGCCAGCAGACGGACAGGGGGCTCCGGGGAGCTGTTTTTT. The V call is TRBV7-3, the J call TRBJ2-2, with TRBD1 matching over 11 bases. The CDR3 length is 14 residues. Looked up from germline, CDR1 is SGHTA and CDR2 is FQGTGA. V lost 6 bases, J lost 6 bases, and 3 bases stayed unmatched.

This clone was detected once. The V and J genes are TRBV7-2 and TRBJ1-1; D remains unclear. The germline CDR1 and CDR2 sequences are SGHTA and FQGNSA. The germline V and J ends were trimmed by 1 base and 6 bases, with 15 bases remaining between them. The CDR3 length is 15 residues. CDR3 coding DNA: TGTGCCAGCAGCTTAGGTTTCGGAGGAGGGCCTGAAGCTTTCTTT. This translates into CASSLGFGGGPEAFF.

The rearrangement uses TRBV6-1 and TRBJ1-5; tentative D call: TRBD1 (6 bases). This CDR3 is 15 amino acids long. The V and J ends lost 5 bases and 2 bases respectively, with 13 bases between them. The germline gives CDR1 MNHNS, CDR2 SASEGT. The CDR3 region has the DNA TGTGCCAGCAGTCAACGGGACATTGGCAATCAGCCCCAGCATTTT. Encoded protein: CASSQRDIGNQPQHF.

J is TRBJ2-4 and V is TRBV7-8; tentatively, D is TRBD1 (5 bases). Germline values: CDR1 SGHVS, CDR2 FQNEAQ. Between the trimmed V and J ends, which lost 6 bases and 1 base, there was a span of 16 bases. CDR3 length: 16 amino acids. For the CDR3, the DNA is TGTGCCAGCAGACCATTACCAGGGATGGCCAAAAACATTCAGTACTTC. Its translation is CASRPLPGMAKNIQYF.

This clone was counted only a few times. The rearrangement joins TRBV19 to TRBJ1-2; no definite D call. Trimming left V 5 bases short and J 8 bases short, with 9 bases between. This CDR3 is 11 amino acids long. The germline gives CDR1 LNHDA, CDR2 SQIVND (reference sequence). The CDR3 DNA follows: TGTGCCAGTAGTGAGCGGCACGGCTACACCTTC. Its translation is CASSERHGYTF.

The gene calls are TRBV13 and TRBJ2-1; no firm D call. The germline V gene encodes CDR1 PRHDT and CDR2 FYEKMQ (reference sequence). Trimming pared 5 bases from V and 6 bases from J, leaving 5 bases between. The CDR3 has 11 amino acids. CDR3 coding DNA: TGTGCCAGCAGCCTACTCAATGAGCAGTTCTTC. Its protein is CASSLLNEQFF.

The gene calls are TRBV29-1 and TRBJ1-2; D unclear. Germline CDR1 reads SQVTM; CDR2 reads ANQGSEA. Trimming cost V 6 bases and J 7 bases, with 15 bases left between them. This CDR3 has 12 residues. The DNA for the CDR3 is TGCAGCGTGCGCCACGAGCGGGGTGGCTACACCTTC. This encodes CSVRHERGGYTF.

The chain uses TRBV25-1 and TRBJ2-1; a weak D match, TRBD2 (5 bases). This CDR3 comprises 14 residues. Germline CDR1 is MGHDK and CDR2 is SYGVNS. V lost 4 bases and J 4 bases, leaving 11 bases between the germline ends. Here the CDR3 reads CASSAFEGYNEQFF. The CDR3 DNA sequence: TGTGCCAGCAGTGCTTTCGAGGGTTACAATGAGCAGTTCTTC.

The chain joins TRBV7-9 to TRBJ2-1; D is uncertain. The CDR3 is made up of 13 amino acids. V lost 1 base and J lost 7, with 8 bases in between. CDR1 and CDR2 (germline): SEHNR, FQNEAQ (reference sequence). CDR3 bases: TGTGCCAGCAGCTTAGGCAACGAGAATGAGCAGTTCTTC. It yields the protein CASSLGNENEQFF.

This clone has a handful of counts. The chain uses TRBV18 and TRBJ1-3; 7 nucleotides match TRBD1. Germline V gives CDR1 KGHSH, CDR2 LQKENI. With 6 bases clipped from V and 0 bases from J, the junction kept 8 bases outside the gene matches. The CDR3 is 16 amino acids. The CDR3 here is CASSRDSPSSGNTIYF. DNA for the CDR3: TGTGCCAGCTCCCGGGACAGTCCAAGCTCTGGAAACACCATATATTTT. The full variable domain, with the rest looked up from reference TRBV18 and TRBJ1-3, is NAGVMQNPRHLVRRRGQEARLRCSPMKGHSHVYWYRQLPEEGLKFMVYLQKENIIDESGMPKERFSAEFPKEGPSILRIQQVVRGDSAAYFCASSRDSPSSGNTIYFGEGSWLTVV.

V and J are TRBV28 and TRBJ1-5, with D possibly being TRBD1 (6 bases). This CDR3 is built from 17 residues. CDR1 is MDHEN and CDR2 is SYDVKM in the germline V gene. The ends were cut back, 5 bases at V and 15 bases at J, with 32 bases in the middle. CDR3 nucleotides: TGTGCCAGCAGTCCCCCAACCGGGACACTGGCTAAAGACCACAGGCATTTT. This sequence encodes CASSPPTGTLAKDHRHF.

This chain uses TRBV4-2 with TRBJ2-7; 12 bases fit TRBD2. The CDR3 has 16 residues. Germline CDR1 reads LGHNA; CDR2 reads YNFKEQ. V gave up 1 base and J gave up 7 bases; unmatched junction bases: 8. The CDR3 bases are TGTGCCAGCAGCCAAGCACTAGCGGGGGGCTCATTTGAGCAGTACTTC. Translating it yields CASSQALAGGSFEQYF.

The gene calls are TRBV9 and TRBJ2-1; 10 nucleotides line up with TRBD2. This CDR3 is 14 amino acids long. From germline, CDR1 is SGDLS and CDR2 YYNGEE. V lost 2 bases, J lost 5 bases, and 1 base stayed unmatched. The CDR3 reads CASSVLAGDNEQFF. CDR3 sequence (DNA): TGTGCCAGCAGCGTCCTAGCGGGAGACAATGAGCAGTTCTTC. The full variable domain, its missing parts supplied by reference TRBV9 and TRBJ2-1, is DSGVTQTPKHLITATGQRVTLRCSPRSGDLSVYWYQQSLDQGLQFLIQYYNGEERAKGNILERFSAQQFPDLHSELNLSSLELGDSALYFCASSVLAGDNEQFFGPGTRLTVL.

The chain has TRBV4-3 and TRBJ1-2; 12 bases match TRBD1. V was pared by 0 bases and J by 0 bases, with 8 bases of the junction left unmatched. The CDR3 is 19 amino acids. The germline V gene has CDR1 LGHNA and CDR2 YSLEER. The DNA of the CDR3 is TGCGCCAGCAGCCAAGATTCTGGGGGACAGGGGGCGCCTAACTATGGCTACACCTTC. It specifies CASSQDSGGQGAPNYGYTF.

The chain is built from TRBV28 and TRBJ1-2; 8 nucleotides line up with TRBD1. CDR1 and CDR2 (germline): MDHEN, SYDVKM. V lost 6 bases to trimming and J lost 5 bases; unmatched junction nucleotides: 11. This CDR3 spans 15 amino acids. The CDR3: CASRTQGAGDYGYTF. The CDR3 coding sequence is TGTGCCAGCAGGACCCAGGGGGCGGGTGATTATGGCTACACCTTC.

The J gene is TRBJ2-5, the V gene TRBV9; TRBD2 matches at 9 bases. This CDR3 has 16 amino acids. Per germline, CDR1 SGDLS and CDR2 YYNGEE. J lost 5 bases, V lost 1 base, and 9 bases had no gene match. The CDR3 nucleotides read TGTGCCAGCAGCGTATCGGGCGGGGGGGCCGCGGAGACCCAGTACTTC. Translation: CASSVSGGGAAETQYF.

This clone occurred a few times. The DNA of the CDR3 is TGTGCCAGCAGTGAAGCTGCCAGCTCCTACGAGCAGTACTTC. This encodes CASSEAASSYEQYF. The chain employs TRBV6-1 and TRBJ2-7, with D unclear. The CDR3 is made up of 14 amino acids. CDR1 and CDR2 from the germline V gene are MNHNS and SASEGT. Trimming removed 0 bases at V and 0 bases at J, with 6 bases between.